These T cell receptor beta chains were read from a single sample in a study of cytomegalovirus exposure and HLA in healthy donors. Profiled with immunoSEQ multiplex PCR; TCRdb holds only in-frame clones, not every one. The table lists about 180,000 clones, around 79% of them singletons. The sequenced material came from PBMCs. The receptor source for this set is a woman aged 45-60 years in good health and CMV-seronegative. The CDR3 runs from the conserved cysteine through the conserved F or W. The D gene is left open where the match is weak. For some rows the clone size is stated as once, few or many, or as a class when expanded; others skip it.

V: TRBV7-2
size: .
D: TRBD2
J: TRBJ2-7
DNA: TGTGCCAGCACTAGCGGATACGAGCAGTACTTC
CDR3: CASTSGYEQYF

V: TRBV25-1
size: .
D: .
J: TRBJ2-5
DNA: TGTGCCAGCAGTGAAAGGCGAGAGACTCAGTACTTC
CDR3: CASSERRETQYF

V: TRBV19
size: few
D: .
J: TRBJ1-2
DNA: TGTGCCAGTAGTATCCCCCTGACTGGAAAGTCGGCTGGCTACACCTTC
CDR3: CASSIPLTGKSAGYTF

V: TRBV4-1
size: .
D: .
J: TRBJ2-1
DNA: TGCGCCAGCAGCCAAGCCCCCGGGGAGCAGTTCTTC
CDR3: CASSQAPGEQFF

V: TRBV6-5
size: .
D: TRBD1
J: TRBJ2-5
DNA: TGTGCCAGCAGTTACCGGACAGGGTTCGAGACCCAGTACTTC
CDR3: CASSYRTGFETQYF

V: TRBV5-1
size: .
D: TRBD1
J: TRBJ1-2
DNA: TGCGCCAGCAGCATCCAACAGGGGGACTATGGCTACACCTTC
CDR3: CASSIQQGDYGYTF

V: TRBV28
size: .
D: .
J: TRBJ2-7
DNA: TGTGCCAGCAGTTTCAAGCGCGACGAGCAGTACTTC
CDR3: CASSFKRDEQYF

V: TRBV6-6
size: .
D: .
J: TRBJ2-7
DNA: TGTGCCAGCAGTCCCCGCGGCTCATCCGACGAGCAGTACTTC
CDR3: CASSPRGSSDEQYF

V: TRBV19
size: .
D: .
J: TRBJ2-7
DNA: TGTGCCAGTAGTGCATACGGGGAGCAGTACTTC
CDR3: CASSAYGEQYF

V: TRBV11-2
size: .
D: .
J: TRBJ2-3
DNA: TGTGCCAGCAGCTTGGACTTCACAGATACGCAGTATTTT
CDR3: CASSLDFTDTQYF

V: TRBV29-1
size: .
D: TRBD1
J: TRBJ2-1
DNA: TGCAGCGTTCCCGGACAGGGGGCGGTTGGATCCTACAATGAGCAGTTCTTC
CDR3: CSVPGQGAVGSYNEQFF

V: TRBV18
size: .
D: .
J: TRBJ2-5
DNA: TGTGCCAGCTCACCTTTAGCGGCTAACCAAGAGACCCAGTACTTC
CDR3: CASSPLAANQETQYF

V: TRBV18
size: .
D: .
J: TRBJ2-3
DNA: TGTGCCAGCTCCCAAATGACAGGCACAGATACGCAGTATTTT
CDR3: CASSQMTGTDTQYF

V: TRBV5-4
size: few
D: TRBD1
J: TRBJ1-1
DNA: TGTGCCAGCAGTCCCGGGACAGACTACACTGAAGCTTTCTTT
CDR3: CASSPGTDYTEAFF

V: TRBV28
size: .
D: .
J: TRBJ2-2
DNA: TGTGCCAGCATACAAATTAGCGGTACGGGGGAGCTGTTTTTT
CDR3: CASIQISGTGELFF

V: TRBV4-2
size: .
D: TRBD2
J: TRBJ2-2
DNA: TGTGCCAGCAGCCGGACCGCCGGGACTAGCGGGGGGGCAAGCACCGGGGAGCTGTTTTTT
CDR3: CASSRTAGTSGGASTGELFF

V: TRBV28
size: .
D: .
J: TRBJ1-1
DNA: TGTGCCAGCAGTTTACCCGGAGGGGCCCCCACTGAAGCTTTCTTT
CDR3: CASSLPGGAPTEAFF

V: TRBV28
size: .
D: .
J: TRBJ1-2
DNA: TGTGCCAGCAGTTTACCAGGGGCGGCCTATGGCTACACCTTC
CDR3: CASSLPGAAYGYTF

V: TRBV7-9
size: .
D: .
J: TRBJ2-2
DNA: TGTGCCAGCAGCTTGGGAGCCGGGGAGCTGTTTTTT
CDR3: CASSLGAGELFF

V: TRBV6-6
size: .
D: .
J: TRBJ1-5
DNA: TGTGCCAGCAGTTCCACCGACGGGAATCAGCCCCAGCATTTT
CDR3: CASSSTDGNQPQHF

V: TRBV15
size: .
D: .
J: TRBJ2-7
DNA: TGTGCCACCAGCAGAGATATTTCGGGCTACGAGCAGTACTTC
CDR3: CATSRDISGYEQYF

V: TRBV4-1
size: .
D: TRBD2
J: TRBJ2-7
DNA: TGCGCCAGCAGCCAAGAATCCGGGAGGGGTGAGCAGTACTTC
CDR3: CASSQESGRGEQYF

V: TRBV29-1
size: once
D: TRBD1
J: TRBJ1-1
DNA: TGCAGCAGTGACCGGGGACAGGGGACTGAAGCTTTCTTT
CDR3: CSSDRGQGTEAFF

V: TRBV27
size: .
D: .
J: TRBJ1-6
DNA: TGTGCCAGCAGCAACCCATCGGCGGTACAATCACCCCTCCACTTT
CDR3: CASSNPSAVQSPLHF

V: TRBV7-9
size: .
D: TRBD1
J: TRBJ1-1
DNA: TGTGCCAGCCGGGACAGGGGTAACACTGAAGCTTTCTTT
CDR3: CASRDRGNTEAFF

V: TRBV11-3
size: .
D: TRBD1
J: TRBJ2-5
DNA: TGTGCCAGCAGCCCGGGACAGGGGGTCCAGGAGACCCAGTACTTC
CDR3: CASSPGQGVQETQYF

V: TRBV28
size: .
D: TRBD1
J: TRBJ2-1
DNA: TGTGCCAGTATCCCCGGGGACAGTTACAATGAGCAGTTCTTC
CDR3: CASIPGDSYNEQFF

V: TRBV4-1
size: .
D: TRBD2
J: TRBJ2-3
DNA: TGCGCCAGCAGTCCTCCGGGGGGTACGCAGTATTTT
CDR3: CASSPPGGTQYF

V: TRBV5-1
size: .
D: TRBD2
J: TRBJ2-3
DNA: TGCGCCAGCAGCTTTATAAGCGGGGGGGTCACAGATACGCAGTATTTT
CDR3: CASSFISGGVTDTQYF

V: TRBV2
size: .
D: .
J: TRBJ2-7
DNA: TGTGCCAGCACCCCAGCGAGCTCCTACGAGCAGTACTTC
CDR3: CASTPASSYEQYF

V: TRBV28
size: .
D: TRBD2
J: TRBJ2-1
DNA: TGTGCCAGCAGTTTACCCCCCGCTAGCGGTTCTGGGGAGCAGTTCTTC
CDR3: CASSLPPASGSGEQFF

V: TRBV20-1
size: .
D: .
J: TRBJ1-3
DNA: TGCAGTGCGAGCCGCCCAAACACCATATATTTT
CDR3: CSASRPNTIYF

V: TRBV29-1
size: .
D: TRBD2
J: TRBJ2-1
DNA: TGCAGCGTTGCCACTAGCGGGAGGTCCTACAATGAGCAGTTCTTC
CDR3: CSVATSGRSYNEQFF

V: TRBV29-1
size: .
D: .
J: TRBJ1-2
DNA: TGCAGCGTTGTTTTTAACAGCTACCAAGGCTACACCTTC
CDR3: CSVVFNSYQGYTF

V: TRBV28
size: few
D: .
J: TRBJ2-1
DNA: TGTGCCAGCAGTTTAAGGCGGGGTGAGCAGTTCTTC
CDR3: CASSLRRGEQFF

V: TRBV7-2
size: .
D: .
J: TRBJ1-1
DNA: TGTGCCAGCAGCCACCGTGTGGGCCGCACTGAAGCTTTCTTT
CDR3: CASSHRVGRTEAFF

V: TRBV27
size: .
D: TRBD1
J: TRBJ1-3
DNA: TGTGCCAGCCGTCCCGGGACAGGCCAGGTTAAGGGGGGAAACACCATATATTTT
CDR3: CASRPGTGQVKGGNTIYF

V: TRBV29-1
size: .
D: .
J: TRBJ1-1
DNA: TGCAGCGTCCTGCCACGGAGGACCCTTGAAGCTTTCTTT
CDR3: CSVLPRRTLEAFF

V: TRBV13
size: .
D: .
J: TRBJ2-7
DNA: TGTGCCAGCAGCTTAGTGGTCAGGACTATCTACGAGCAGTACTTC
CDR3: CASSLVVRTIYEQYF

V: TRBV9
size: .
D: TRBD2
J: TRBJ2-1
DNA: TGTGCCAGCAGCGTTAGCGGGAGCCCCTACAATGAGCAGTTCTTC
CDR3: CASSVSGSPYNEQFF

V: TRBV23-1
size: .
D: TRBD1
J: TRBJ2-7
DNA: TGCGCCAGCAGCCTCCGGGACAGGGACGAGCAGTACTTC
CDR3: CASSLRDRDEQYF

V: TRBV30
size: .
D: .
J: TRBJ1-3
DNA: TGTGCCTGGGTATTATCTGGAAACACCATATATTTT
CDR3: CAWVLSGNTIYF

V: TRBV29-1
size: .
D: TRBD1
J: TRBJ2-5
DNA: TGCAGCGCTAGACAGGGCGACCAAGAGACCCAGTACTTC
CDR3: CSARQGDQETQYF

V: TRBV2
size: .
D: .
J: TRBJ1-3
DNA: TGTGCCAGCACCAGGGAAAACTCTGGAAACACCATATATTTT
CDR3: CASTRENSGNTIYF

V: TRBV14
size: .
D: .
J: TRBJ1-2
DNA: TGTGCCAGCAGCCACTCCGGAGGACAGCTAAATGGCTACACCTTC
CDR3: CASSHSGGQLNGYTF

V: TRBV2
size: .
D: .
J: TRBJ1-3
DNA: TGTGCCAGCAGTAGAACAGGTCAGGTTGGCGGAAACACCATATATTTT
CDR3: CASSRTGQVGGNTIYF

V: TRBV7-2
size: .
D: TRBD2
J: TRBJ2-5
DNA: TGTGCCAGCAGCTTACAGCGGGAGGCCTGGACCCAGTACTTC
CDR3: CASSLQREAWTQYF

V: TRBV10-3
size: .
D: .
J: TRBJ2-3
DNA: TGTGCCATCAGTGTCGGAGACTCATCCACAGATACGCAGTATTTT
CDR3: CAISVGDSSTDTQYF

V: TRBV18
size: .
D: .
J: TRBJ2-5
DNA: TGTGCCAGCTCACCTCGGACAGAAGCCCAAGAGACCCAGTACTTC
CDR3: CASSPRTEAQETQYF

V: TRBV7-2
size: .
D: .
J: TRBJ2-1
DNA: TGTGCCAGCAGAGCCGGTTTAGCGGAGTCCAATGAGCAGTTCTTC
CDR3: CASRAGLAESNEQFF

V: TRBV29-1
size: .
D: .
J: TRBJ2-3
DNA: TGCAGCGTTGATCGTCTAAAATATAGTACGAAGAACACAGATACGCAGTATTTT
CDR3: CSVDRLKYSTKNTDTQYF

V: TRBV5-1
size: .
D: .
J: TRBJ1-6
DNA: TGCGCCAGCAGCTTGGCGGAGAAGTCACCCCTCCACTTT
CDR3: CASSLAEKSPLHF

V: TRBV11-1
size: .
D: TRBD2
J: TRBJ2-1
DNA: TGTGCCAGCACCCTGGTTCTAGCGGACTACAATGAGCAGTTCTTC
CDR3: CASTLVLADYNEQFF

V: TRBV18
size: .
D: .
J: TRBJ2-1
DNA: TGTGCCAGCTCACCACGGCAGGAACGGTACAATGAGCAGTTCTTC
CDR3: CASSPRQERYNEQFF

V: TRBV5-4
size: .
D: TRBD2
J: TRBJ2-1
DNA: TGTGCCAGCAGCCAAGGGAGGGCGGGAGCTCACAATGAGCAGTTCTTC
CDR3: CASSQGRAGAHNEQFF

V: TRBV28
size: .
D: .
J: TRBJ2-7
DNA: TGTGCCAGCAGCGGGACACTCGGCTACGAGCAGTACTTC
CDR3: CASSGTLGYEQYF

V: TRBV2
size: .
D: .
J: TRBJ1-1
DNA: TGTGCCAGCAGTCAACAGGGCTATAATGAAGCTTTCTTT
CDR3: CASSQQGYNEAFF